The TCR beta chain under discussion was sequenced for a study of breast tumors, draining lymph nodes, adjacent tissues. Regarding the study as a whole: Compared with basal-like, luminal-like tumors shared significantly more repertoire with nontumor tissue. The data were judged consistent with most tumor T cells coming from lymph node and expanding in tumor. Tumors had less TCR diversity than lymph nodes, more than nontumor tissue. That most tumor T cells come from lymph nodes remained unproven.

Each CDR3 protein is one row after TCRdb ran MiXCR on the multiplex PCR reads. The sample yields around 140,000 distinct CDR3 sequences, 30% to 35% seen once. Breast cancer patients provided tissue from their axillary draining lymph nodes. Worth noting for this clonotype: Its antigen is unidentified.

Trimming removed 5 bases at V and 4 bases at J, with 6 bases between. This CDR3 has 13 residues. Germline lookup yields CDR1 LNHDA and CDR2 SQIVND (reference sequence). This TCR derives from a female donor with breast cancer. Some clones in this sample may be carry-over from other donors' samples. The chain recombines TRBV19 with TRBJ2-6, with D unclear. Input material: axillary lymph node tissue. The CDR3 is CASSFRGANVLTF. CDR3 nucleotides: TGTGCCAGTAGTTTCAGGGGGGCCAACGTCCTGACTTTC.